This TCR beta chain was obtained from a study of blood T cell repertoires in COVID-19. Study as a whole: Samples representing acute and convalescent COVID-19 were sourced from the United States, Italy and Spain. Nucleic acid was either cDNA or gDNA, and it came from T cells, B-cell-depleted T cells, or PBMCs.

TCRdb's table, derived via immunoSEQ multiplex PCR, lists solely in-frame clones and lacks some. This table has about 220,000 clones, 75% to 85% appearing once. Trimming removed 4 bases from V and 8 bases from J, with 8 bases in between. The CDR3 is 12 amino acids. CDR1 is SGHDN and CDR2 is FVKESK in the germline V gene. Sequences were obtained from peripheral blood. The sequence was obtained from a human donor in a cohort sampled during active COVID-19. The V and J genes are TRBV14 and TRBJ2-2; a weak D match, TRBD1 (5 bases). The CDR3 is CASSRRQGELFF. In DNA, the CDR3 is TGTGCCAGCAGCCGGCGACAGGGGGAGCTGTTTTTT.